The 2 T cell receptor beta chains below come from one sample, sequenced in a study of T-cell memory formation after mild COVID-19. TCRdb used MiXCR to reprocess the 5' RACE reads, holding one entry per CDR3 protein. The top ten hold around a fifth of the sample, which has around 300,000 distinct CDR3 sequences, roughly an eighth seen once. The sequenced sample was PBMCs or a T cell subset sorted from them (not recorded which). All receptors come from a young man who had mild COVID-19 (a few samples of this study predate the infection). Cell type and time point are not known.

This clonotype was seen a few times. This chain uses TRBV5-1 with TRBJ1-1; D not certain. CDR1 and CDR2 (germline): SGHRS, YFSETQ. This CDR3 comprises 14 residues. Trimming removed 0 bases from V and 3 bases from J, with 9 bases in between. CDR3 in amino acids: CASSLDWQDTEAFF. The CDR3 bases are TGCGCCAGCAGCTTGGATTGGCAAGACACTGAAGCTTTCTTT.

J is TRBJ1-1 and V is TRBV12-5, with 7 bases identical to TRBD1. V shed 2 bases and J 2 bases; nucleotides not matched to a gene: 8. The CDR3 runs 16 residues. Germline lookup yields CDR1 LGHNT and CDR2 FRNRAP. Written as DNA, the CDR3 is TGTGCTAGTGGTTTGAGGGCAGGGGGGGCAAACACTGAAGCTTTCTTT. This translates into CASGLRAGGANTEAFF.